This T cell receptor beta chain appears in the sequencing data of a study of chemoradiotherapy in HPV16-positive cancers. Study details: Candidate HPV-specific T-cell clones and common TCR motifs came from functional assays in a couple of HPV16-positive patients.

From germline, CDR1 is WNHNN and CDR2 SYGVQD (reference sequence). This CDR3 is 14 amino acids long. Trimming cost V 3 bases and J 3 bases; bases outside gene matches: 5. Whole-study findings and limits: Candidate HPV-specific clones and E7-related TCR motifs grew in tumor during treatment.

Assay used: immunoSEQ multiplex PCR; TCRdb lists only in-frame clones, some missing. Of about 68,000 clones detected, about 90% appear once; the ten largest clones hold 4.2%. Over chemoradiotherapy, repertoires were sampled more than once. Turning to this clone: Antigen specificity is unknown.

This sequence originates from a human donor with HPV-associated anogenital cancer. The chain has TRBV10-1 and TRBJ2-7, with 7 bases fitting TRBD1. Here the sequenced sample was blood, taken from a patient who underwent chemoradiotherapy. The DNA for the CDR3 is TGCGCCAGCAGTGAAGGGACAGACCTCTACGAGCAGTACTTC. It encodes CASSEGTDLYEQYF.